Given below is one T cell receptor (beta chain) in context. This specimen comes from a study of blood T cell repertoires in COVID-19. Study-level information: Researchers got acute and convalescent COVID-19 samples from the United States, Italy and Spain. In each case, the material was cDNA or gDNA derived from T cells, B-cell-depleted T cells, or PBMCs.

The CDR3 covers 13 residues. V lost 3 bases and J lost 3; bases outside the gene matches: 2. Germline-derived CDR1 and CDR2 are SGHKS and YYEKEE (reference sequence). Study processing details: Reference gene primer amplification gave estimated nucleated cell counts. Sequenced by immunoSEQ multiplex PCR; TCRdb stores in-frame clones only, minus some. That table gives V, J and clone size, and the DNA gave D and trimming. This sample has around 140,000 clones, with 85% to 90% found just once. The origin of this receptor is a man aged 80 or over with acute or convalescent COVID-19. The specimen was peripheral blood. V usage is TRBV5-5 and J usage is TRBJ2-7; TRBD1 agrees at 8 bases. This CDR3 is CASSSTGGYEQYF. The CDR3 nucleotides read TGTGCCAGCAGCTCCACAGGGGGCTACGAGCAGTACTTC.